This T cell receptor beta chain was observed in a study of blood T cells in healthy people across ages. A sample-barcoded 5' primer and a J-beta primer mix were used in a second PCR of roughly 7 to 11 cycles. One entry per CDR3 protein results from TCRdb running MiXCR on the 5' RACE reads. This table holds roughly 2 million distinct CDR3 sequences, around half found once. In this sample, this clonotype turned up a few times. Peripheral blood samples of roughly 9.8 milliliters were drawn from each donor. The source of this sequence is a middle-aged woman in good health. Sequencing used blood.

CDR3 sequence reads: CAIGETASGYTF. CDR3 in DNA: TGTGCCATCGGGGAAACGGCGAGTGGCTACACCTTC. The V gene is TRBV10-3, the J gene TRBJ1-2; no firm D call. The CDR3 loop spans 12 amino acids. Germline V lookup: CDR1 ENHRY, CDR2 SYGVKD. Trimming removed 8 bases from V and 7 bases from J, with 14 bases in between.